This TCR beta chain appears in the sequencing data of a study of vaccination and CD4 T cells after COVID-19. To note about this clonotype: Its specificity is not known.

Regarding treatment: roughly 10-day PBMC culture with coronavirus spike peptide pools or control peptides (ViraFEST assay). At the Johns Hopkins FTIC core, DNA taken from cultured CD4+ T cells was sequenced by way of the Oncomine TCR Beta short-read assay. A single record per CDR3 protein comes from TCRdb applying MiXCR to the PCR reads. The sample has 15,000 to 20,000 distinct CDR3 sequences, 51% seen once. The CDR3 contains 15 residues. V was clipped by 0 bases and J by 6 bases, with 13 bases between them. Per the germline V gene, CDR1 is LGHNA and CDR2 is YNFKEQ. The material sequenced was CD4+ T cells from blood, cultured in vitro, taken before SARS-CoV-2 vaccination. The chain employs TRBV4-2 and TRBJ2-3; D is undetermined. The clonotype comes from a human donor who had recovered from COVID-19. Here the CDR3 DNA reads TGTGCCAGCAGCCAAGAGGTCAGGAATGTCGATACGCAGTATTTT. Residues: CASSQEVRNVDTQYF.